This T cell receptor beta chain was retrieved from a study of vaccination and CD4 T cells after COVID-19. The wider study: The stimulating agents, overlapping spike peptides, came from SARS-CoV-2, HCoV-NL63, HCoV-OC43 and HCoV-229E.

As concerns this clonotype: Antigen specificity is unknown.

Researchers used the Oncomine TCR Beta short-read assay to sequence DNA from cultured CD4+ T cells. After culture, CD4+ T cells served as the source for genomic DNA extraction. Using its own MiXCR run on the PCR reads, TCRdb lists one record per CDR3 protein. This sample yields more than 20,000 distinct CDR3 sequences, of which less than 50% are seen a single time; about 4.5% belongs to the top ten. This CDR3 has 13 residues. The V gene lost 4 bases and the J gene lost 5 bases, with 11 bases spanning the gap. Germline CDR1 and CDR2: SEHNR and FQNEAQ (reference sequence). Treatment denoted: approximately nine-day PBMC culture with coronavirus spike peptide pools or control peptides (ViraFEST assay). ViraFEST sequenced TCRs after peptide-pool expansion of antigen-specific T cells. There were positive PCR dates ranging from March to December 2020, all predating US Alpha, Beta and Delta variants.

The receptor's source is a human donor who had recovered from COVID-19. The chain carries TRBV7-9 and TRBJ1-2, with D unclear. Sequenced here: CD4+ T cells from blood, cultured in vitro, sampled before SARS-CoV-2 vaccination. In nucleotides, the CDR3 is TGTGCCAGCAGCTCATCGGATCTGTATGGCTACACCTTC. Its protein is CASSSSDLYGYTF.